This T cell receptor beta chain was captured in a study of cytomegalovirus exposure and HLA in healthy donors. The CDR3 is made up of 15 amino acids. Germline V CDR1 and CDR2: LNHDA, SQIVND (reference sequence). The V end was cut by 6 bases, the J end by 7 bases, with 19 bases between. General observations from the study: Later genetic work tied a missense DCLRE1C variant to beta-chain V and J trimming.

For this clone: Its antigen is currently unknown. The sample carries other DNA sequences with the same CDR3.

Amplification used 60 Vbeta primers and 13 Jbeta primers. Assay used: immunoSEQ multiplex PCR; TCRdb lists only in-frame clones, some missing. The sample lists 110,000 to 150,000 clones, about 80% occurring once. The sequenced sample consisted of PBMCs. The receptor was derived from a woman under 30 in good health and CMV-seropositive. J is TRBJ1-5 and V is TRBV19, with D possibly TRBD1 on 6 matching bases. CDR3 bases: TGTGCCAGTAGGGGGGACACCGGTCACAACCAGCCCCAGCATTTT. Translated, it gives CASRGDTGHNQPQHF.